Listed below are T cell receptor beta chains from one sample, sequenced in a study of blood T cell repertoires in COVID-19. Assay: immunoSEQ multiplex PCR; the TCRdb copy retains only in-frame clones and omits some. Among fewer than 85,000 clones listed, 60% to 75% were seen once. Source material: peripheral blood. All receptors derive from an older woman with acute or convalescent COVID-19. Each CDR3 is given without its conserved first and last residue. D genes are given only for firm matches.

>TRBV2|TRBJ1-1|.
ASRIQGMNTEAF
>TRBV7-8|TRBJ1-2|TRBD1
ASSRRTGDNYGYT
>TRBV19|TRBJ1-6|TRBD1
ASSTTGSDSPLH
>TRBV7-2|TRBJ2-1|.
ASSLGLLPYNEQF
>TRBV10-3|TRBJ2-3|.
AISESGGPGDTQY
>TRBV24-1|TRBJ2-2|TRBD2
ATLGEGVDTGELF
>TRBV29-1|TRBJ2-3|TRBD1
SVEGGTGASDTQY
>TRBV27|TRBJ2-1|TRBD1
ASSSQTGYGNEQF
>TRBV11-3|TRBJ1-1|.
ASSSTGNTEAF
>TRBV5-5|TRBJ1-3|.
ASSLRDILISGNTIY
>TRBV6-5|TRBJ1-2|TRBD1
ASSRTGQGQGYT
>TRBV5-4|TRBJ1-1|TRBD1
ASSSGTGDFIYTEAF
>TRBV3-1/TRBV3-2|TRBJ1-3|.
ASSQGRGSGNTIY
>TRBV6-2/TRBV6-3|TRBJ2-6|.
ASSSGRVGSGANVLT
>TRBV7-9|TRBJ2-1|.
ASSLGPYNEQF
>TRBV19|TRBJ1-5|TRBD1
ASRQGSDSNQPQH
>TRBV28|TRBJ1-1|TRBD1
ASSLSDRAGTEAF
>TRBV5-6|TRBJ1-5|TRBD1
ASSFYRGFGNQPQH
>TRBV19|TRBJ1-5|TRBD1
ASSKAPHTGGNQPQH
>TRBV11-2|TRBJ2-1|.
ASSSGGAWNEQF
>TRBV11-2|TRBJ2-1|TRBD1
ASSWAAQGAVYNEQF
>TRBV2|TRBJ1-5|.
ASSPGGQPQH
>TRBV19|TRBJ1-1|.
ASSRGFGRGDTEAF
>TRBV27|TRBJ1-6|.
ASSLSRDNSPLH
>TRBV3-1/TRBV3-2|TRBJ1-3|TRBD1
ASSQATGQGTIY
>TRBV7-8|TRBJ2-7|TRBD1
ASSLKTGTGGFEQY